This T cell receptor beta chain was sequenced in a study of identical twins (dated by TCRdb to the mid-2010s). Broadly, across the study: The study deep-sequenced TCR alpha and beta repertoires from monozygotic twins, unrelated adults of various ages and cord blood to test whether fetal clonotypes persist. To rule out contamination, replicate twin experiments were performed at different times with different library preparation protocols. What the authors observed across the whole study: The excess sharing between twins in beta out-of-frame sequences was weaker because fewer shared sequences reduced the signal-to-noise ratio. In monozygotic twins, recombination models systematically underestimated out-of-frame TCR alpha sharing, but the models matched the sharing seen between unrelated individuals. Out-of-frame TCR alpha sequences shared between twins showed an excess of low generation-probability sequences compared with coincidental sharing between unrelated individuals. Abundant cord blood beta clonotypes had fewer insertions, young adult naive repertoires showed a similar but weaker trend, and memory repertoires showed no such trend. Zero-insertion analyses could be partly confounded by invariant T cells such as MAIT and iNKT, although diverse VJ usage argued against such confounding for most clonotypes. Because the same donors could not be followed over many years, conclusions were based on cross-sectional statistical analysis.

Every donor was a healthy Caucasian. The twin cohort consisted of three pairs of female monozygotic twins, all aged 18 to 29 years. The RNA used for TCR libraries was isolated from peripheral blood mononuclear cells. Libraries were built with 5' RACE. The run used an Illumina HiSeq 2000. A universal primer binding site was introduced by template switching, and a unique molecular identifier was present in the final cDNA, enabling accurate counting of TCR cDNA molecules. Specific primers in the conserved constant-segment region were used to synthesize first-strand cDNA for TCR alpha and beta chains. To control for contamination, every cDNA library was double barcoded, receiving both a SMART-Mk sample barcode and Illumina barcodes. TruSeq adapter sequences, together with Illumina sample barcodes, were added in two successive PCR steps. The Illumina HiSeq platform was used with custom primers to sequence TCR alpha and beta cDNA libraries. The authors processed their data as follows. Unique molecular identifiers were extracted from raw reads with MiGEC, and CDR3 positions were determined with MiXCR. For each individual, recombination models were inferred using an EM algorithm with the repgenHMM and IGoR tools. The tcR package in R was used for shared clonotype analysis, with sharing normalized by the product of cloneset sizes. Out-of-frame nonproductive sequences were analyzed to study raw recombination free of thymic and clonal selection effects. Starting from the raw public reads, TCRdb applied fastp trimming at Q25, assembled clones with MiXCR and retained in-frame beta chains. Entries are consolidated by CDR3 protein sequence, retaining the most common genes and DNA. These V and J calls are TCRdb output, not the study's own analysis. Here the sample has about 690,000 distinct CDR3 sequences; 20% to 25% occur a single time. In total, the top ten clones hold approximately 4.3% of the sample.

Details on this clonotype: The specificity of this receptor is unknown. No base-level quality is on record; no much larger clone is a single base apart.

This sample also belongs to another study, concerning T cells expressing NK-cell markers. As that second study puts it: About 8 donors provided sorted CD3+CD56+NKG2C+, CD3+CD56+NKG2C- and CD3+CD56-NKG2C+ T-cell subsets, whose TCR beta-chain repertoires were profiled. Among the eight sequenced donors, seven were HCMV-seropositive and one was HCMV-seronegative. To restrict sorting to alphabetaTCR-expressing T cells, an anti-gammadeltaTCR antibody was added in several experiments. In more than five donors, the dominant CD3+CD56+NKG2C+ clonotypes were found to rank among the top 10 CD8+ clonotypes and to make up about 1.0-8% of CD8+ T cells. Those dominant clonotypes were again the most abundant among CD3+CD56-NKG2C+ cells in a few donors, at about 28.3-65%. Whether the expanded NKG2C-expressing T cell clones were specific for HCMV antigens was left unclear. The eight sequenced donors were randomly selected healthy volunteers, three men and five women. HCMV serostatus was determined by detecting HCMV-specific IgG in serum with a commercial ELISA kit. For several donors, bulk peripheral blood T-cell repertoires were also sequenced from unsorted PBMC. Reads were demultiplexed and grouped by UMI with MIGEC, and clonotypes were assembled and quantified with MiTCR. To exclude erroneous sequences, only TCR cDNA sequences supported by at least two reads were retained. The tcR package was used for downstream repertoire analysis, and clonotypes were matched across fractions by CDR3 nucleotide sequence plus V segment. VDJmatch was used to annotate antigen specificity against VDJdb, with one amino acid substitution allowed in CDR3.

The sample consisted of PBMCs. This clonotype was sampled from a woman aged 18-29 years in good health.

Read as DNA, the sequence is TGTGCCAGCAGCTCACAGGGACCGAACACTGAAGCTTTCTTT. Its product reads: CASSSQGPNTEAFF. The chain is encoded by TRBV9 joined to TRBJ1-1, and perhaps TRBD1 as D gene, on 6 matching bases. Trimming at the junction amounts to 4 bases on V and 1 base on J, and the germline ends lie 11 bases apart. The germline V gene specifies SGDLS as CDR1 and YYNGEE as CDR2. Including the terminal cysteine and phenylalanine, the CDR3 comprises 14 residues. Of the read, only the CDR3 DNA is kept; its 42 bases are in frame from base 1.